This T cell receptor (beta chain) was recovered during a study of response to subunit inactivated influenza vaccine. Germline loops: CDR1 SNHLY, CDR2 FYNNEI. This CDR3 has 12 amino acids. The V gene end was trimmed by 7 bases and the J gene end by 6 bases; junction bases not matched to a gene: 3. This clonotype came up a few times. What it binds is unknown. MiXCR, run by TCRdb on the RT-PCR reads, gives a single entry per CDR3 protein. The sample contains about 650,000 distinct CDR3 sequences, 12% to 15% of which appear only once. Study-level findings and limits: Authors suggested few new T cells are recruited by each seasonal influenza vaccination.

Specimen: PBMCs from blood, collected roughly 15 days before vaccination. The sequence came from a man aged 50 to 60 who received an inactivated influenza vaccine. The chain links TRBV2 to TRBJ1-1, with 9 bases identical to TRBD1. CDR3 protein: CASIQGAAEAFF. In nucleotides, the CDR3 is TGTGCCAGCATACAGGGGGCGGCTGAAGCTTTCTTT.